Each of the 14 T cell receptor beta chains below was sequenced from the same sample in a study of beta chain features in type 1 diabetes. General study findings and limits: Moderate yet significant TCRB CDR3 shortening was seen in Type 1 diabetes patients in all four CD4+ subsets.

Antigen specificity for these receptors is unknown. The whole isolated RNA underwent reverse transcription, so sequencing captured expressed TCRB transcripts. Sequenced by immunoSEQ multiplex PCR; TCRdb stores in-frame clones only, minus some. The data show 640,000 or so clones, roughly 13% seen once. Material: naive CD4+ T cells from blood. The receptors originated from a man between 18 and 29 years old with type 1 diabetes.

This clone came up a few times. The CDR3 is CASSEARGDTGELFF. The CDR3 DNA is TGTGCCAGCAGTGAAGCTCGGGGGGACACCGGGGAGCTGTTTTTT. The chain employs TRBV6-1 and TRBJ2-2, with 7 positions matching TRBD2. V lost 0 bases, J lost 3 bases, and 1 base stayed unmatched. The CDR3 is 15 residues long. Germline lookup yields CDR1 MNHNS and CDR2 SASEGT.

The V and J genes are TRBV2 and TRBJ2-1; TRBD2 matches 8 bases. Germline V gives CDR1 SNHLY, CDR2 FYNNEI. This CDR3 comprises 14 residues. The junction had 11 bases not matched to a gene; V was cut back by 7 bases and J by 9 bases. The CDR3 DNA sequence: TGTGCCAGCACGGGACTAGGGGGAGTCGGTGAGCAGTTCTTC. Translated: CASTGLGGVGEQFF.

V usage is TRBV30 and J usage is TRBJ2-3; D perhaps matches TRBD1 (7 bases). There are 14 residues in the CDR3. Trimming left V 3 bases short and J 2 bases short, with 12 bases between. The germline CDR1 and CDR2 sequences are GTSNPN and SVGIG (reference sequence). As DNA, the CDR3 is TGTGCCTGGAGGGCGGGACAGCTCACAGATACGCAGTATTTT. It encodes CAWRAGQLTDTQYF.

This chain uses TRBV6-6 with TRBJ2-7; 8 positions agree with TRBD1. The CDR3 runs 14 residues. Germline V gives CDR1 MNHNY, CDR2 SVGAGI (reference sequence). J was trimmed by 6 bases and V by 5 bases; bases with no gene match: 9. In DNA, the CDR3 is TGTGCCAGCAGTCAACCGGACAGGGTTTCCGAGCAGTACTTC. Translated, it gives CASSQPDRVSEQYF.

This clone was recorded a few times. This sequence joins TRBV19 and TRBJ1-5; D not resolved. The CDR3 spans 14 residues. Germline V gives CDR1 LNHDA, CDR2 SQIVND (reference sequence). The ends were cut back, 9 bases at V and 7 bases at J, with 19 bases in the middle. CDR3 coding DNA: TGTGCCAGCAGTTCTGTAGACGGAAAGCAGCCCCAGCATTTT. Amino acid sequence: CASSSVDGKQPQHF.

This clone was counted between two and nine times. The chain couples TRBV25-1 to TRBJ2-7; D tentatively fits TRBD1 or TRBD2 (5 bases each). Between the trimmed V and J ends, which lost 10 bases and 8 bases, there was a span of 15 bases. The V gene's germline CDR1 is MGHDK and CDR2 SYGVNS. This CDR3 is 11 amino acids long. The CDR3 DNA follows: TGTGCCACTCAGACTGGGGACCAGCAGTACTTC. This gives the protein CATQTGDQQYF.

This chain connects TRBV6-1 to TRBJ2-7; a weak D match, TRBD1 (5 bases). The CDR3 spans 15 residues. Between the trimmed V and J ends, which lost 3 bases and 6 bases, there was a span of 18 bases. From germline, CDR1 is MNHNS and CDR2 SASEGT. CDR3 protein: CASSDGPLGPTEQYF. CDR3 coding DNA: TGTGCCAGCAGTGATGGACCCCTGGGGCCTACCGAGCAGTACTTC.

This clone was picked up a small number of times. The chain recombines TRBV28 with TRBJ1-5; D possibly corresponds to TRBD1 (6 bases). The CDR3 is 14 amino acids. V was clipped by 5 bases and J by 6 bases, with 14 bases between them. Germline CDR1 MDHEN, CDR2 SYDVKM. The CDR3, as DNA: TGTGCCAGCAGTCTCCACAGGGAAGGTCAGCCCCAGCATTTT. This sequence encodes CASSLHREGQPQHF. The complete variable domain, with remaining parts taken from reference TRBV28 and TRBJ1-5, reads DVKVTQSSRYLVKRTGEKVFLECVQDMDHENMFWYRQDPGLGLRLIYFSYDVKMKEKGDIPEGYSVSREKKERFSLILESASTNQTSMYLCASSLHREGQPQHFGDGTRLSIL.

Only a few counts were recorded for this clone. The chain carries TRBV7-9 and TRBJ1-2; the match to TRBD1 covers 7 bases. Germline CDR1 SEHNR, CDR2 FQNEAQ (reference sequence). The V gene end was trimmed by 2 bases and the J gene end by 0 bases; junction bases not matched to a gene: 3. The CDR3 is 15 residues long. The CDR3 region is CASSLNQGANYGYTF. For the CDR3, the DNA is TGTGCCAGCAGCTTAAACCAGGGGGCTAACTATGGCTACACCTTC.

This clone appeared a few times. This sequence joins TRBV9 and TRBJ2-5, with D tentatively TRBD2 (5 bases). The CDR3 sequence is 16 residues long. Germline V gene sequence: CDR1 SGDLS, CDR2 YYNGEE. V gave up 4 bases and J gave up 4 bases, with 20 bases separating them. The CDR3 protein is CASSPGLGLRGETQYF. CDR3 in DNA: TGTGCCAGCAGCCCTGGACTGGGCCTCCGGGGAGAGACCCAGTACTTC.

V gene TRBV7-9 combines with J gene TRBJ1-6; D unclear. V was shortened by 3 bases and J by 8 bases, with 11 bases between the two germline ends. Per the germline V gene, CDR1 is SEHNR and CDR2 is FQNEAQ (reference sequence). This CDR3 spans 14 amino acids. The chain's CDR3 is CASSLEGYDSPLHF. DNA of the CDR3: TGTGCCAGCAGCTTGGAGGGATACGATTCACCCCTCCACTTT.

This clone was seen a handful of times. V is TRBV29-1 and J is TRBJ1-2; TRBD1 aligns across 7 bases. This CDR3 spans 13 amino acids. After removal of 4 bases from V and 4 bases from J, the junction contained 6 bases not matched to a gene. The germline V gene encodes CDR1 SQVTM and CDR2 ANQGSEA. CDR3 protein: CSVVTGSFYGYTF. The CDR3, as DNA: TGCAGCGTTGTGACAGGGTCGTTCTATGGCTACACCTTC.

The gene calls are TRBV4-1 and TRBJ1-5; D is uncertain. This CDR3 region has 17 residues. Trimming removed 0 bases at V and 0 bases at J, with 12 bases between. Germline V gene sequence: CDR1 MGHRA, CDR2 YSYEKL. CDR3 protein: CASSQDPSLDSNQPQHF. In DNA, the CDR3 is TGCGCCAGCAGCCAAGATCCGAGTTTAGATAGCAATCAGCCCCAGCATTTT.

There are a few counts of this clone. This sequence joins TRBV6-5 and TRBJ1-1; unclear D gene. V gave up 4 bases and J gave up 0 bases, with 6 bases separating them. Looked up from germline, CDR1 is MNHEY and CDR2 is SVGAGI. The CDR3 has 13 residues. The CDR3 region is CASSLTLNTEAFF. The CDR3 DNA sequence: TGTGCCAGCAGTTTGACACTGAACACTGAAGCTTTCTTT.